This section outlines one TCR beta chain sequence together with its context. Its antigen is as yet unknown. Assay: immunoSEQ multiplex PCR; the TCRdb copy retains only in-frame clones and omits some. The table lists 80,000 to 100,000 clones, more than 75% of them singletons. This sample was included in a study of OX40 agonist ivuxolimab in advanced cancers. General observations from the study: At 0.1 to 3.0 mg/kg, clonal expansion of CD4+ and CD8+ blood T cells had occurred by week 6.

The sampling schedule covered blood at baseline, cycle 4 day 1, and cycle 7 day 1. Germline V gene data show CDR1 as SGHRS and CDR2 as YFSETQ. The V end lost 3 bases, the J end lost 1 base, and 20 bases lay between the germline ends. The CDR3 is 17 amino acids. The receptor was isolated from an adult with an advanced solid tumor such as melanoma, head and neck, liver or kidney cancer. This chain connects TRBV5-1 to TRBJ2-7; D might be TRBD2 (6 bases). Source: CD4+ or CD8+ T cells sorted from blood, taken in a trial of the OX40 agonist ivuxolimab. The CDR3 bases are TGCGCCAGCAGCTACGGCTCGATGGTGCGGGATTCCTACGAGCAGTACTTC. It codes for CASSYGSMVRDSYEQYF.